This entry features one T cell receptor beta chain sequence. The data were taken from a study of blood T cell repertoires in COVID-19. Study details: Sites in the United States, Italy and Spain provided acute and convalescent COVID-19 samples. T cells, B-cell-depleted T cells, or PBMCs provided the cDNA or gDNA that served as material.

As originally analysed: Amplification of reference gene primers was used by the study to estimate nucleated cell counts. The table came from immunoSEQ multiplex PCR; TCRdb's copy has only in-frame clones and leaves some out. The DNA gave D and trimming, while V, J and clone size come from that table. The sample holds around 190,000 clones; 70% to 80% are singletons and the top ten take less than 7%. Between the trimmed V and J ends, which lost 4 bases and 1 base, there was a span of 8 bases. Germline CDR1 and CDR2: SGHRS and YFSETQ. There are 13 residues in the CDR3. Followed longitudinally, the Seattle patients had been enrolled during active infection.

Sequenced: peripheral blood. The sequence derives from a woman aged 40-49 years with COVID-19, enrolled during active disease. The V and J genes are TRBV5-1 and TRBJ1-2; D not certain. CDR3 region: CASSGRINYGYTF. CDR3 sequence (DNA): TGCGCCAGCAGCGGCAGGATTAACTATGGCTACACCTTC.